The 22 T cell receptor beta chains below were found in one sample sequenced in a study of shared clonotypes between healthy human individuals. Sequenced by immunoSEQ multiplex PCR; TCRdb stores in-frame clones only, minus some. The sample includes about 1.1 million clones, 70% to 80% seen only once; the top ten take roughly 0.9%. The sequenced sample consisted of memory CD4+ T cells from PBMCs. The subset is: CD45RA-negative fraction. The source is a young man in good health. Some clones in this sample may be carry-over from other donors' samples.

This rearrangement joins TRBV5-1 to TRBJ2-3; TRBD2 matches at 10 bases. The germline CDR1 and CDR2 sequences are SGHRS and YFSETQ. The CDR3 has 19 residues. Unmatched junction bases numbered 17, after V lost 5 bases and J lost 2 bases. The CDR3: CASRGIGGLTSGVTDTQYF. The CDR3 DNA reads TGCGCCAGCAGGGGTATAGGGGGCCTAACTAGCGGGGTCACAGATACGCAGTATTTT.

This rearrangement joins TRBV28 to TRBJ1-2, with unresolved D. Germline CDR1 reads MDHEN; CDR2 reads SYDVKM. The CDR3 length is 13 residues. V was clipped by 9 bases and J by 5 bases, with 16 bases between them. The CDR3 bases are TGTGCCAGTTCCGAGGCCCTATGGTATGGCTACACCTTC. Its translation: CASSEALWYGYTF.

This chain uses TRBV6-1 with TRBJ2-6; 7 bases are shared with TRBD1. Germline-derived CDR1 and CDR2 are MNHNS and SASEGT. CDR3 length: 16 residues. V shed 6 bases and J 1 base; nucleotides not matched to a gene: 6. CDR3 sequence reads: CASREQGTSGANVLTF. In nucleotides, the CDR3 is TGTGCCAGCAGGGAACAGGGGACGTCTGGGGCCAACGTCCTGACTTTC.

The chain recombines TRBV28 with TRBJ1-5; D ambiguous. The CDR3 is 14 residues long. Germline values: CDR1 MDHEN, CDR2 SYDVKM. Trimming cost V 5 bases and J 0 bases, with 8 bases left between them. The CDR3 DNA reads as TGTGCCAGCAGTAGAGCGTATAGCAATCAGCCCCAGCATTTT. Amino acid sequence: CASSRAYSNQPQHF.

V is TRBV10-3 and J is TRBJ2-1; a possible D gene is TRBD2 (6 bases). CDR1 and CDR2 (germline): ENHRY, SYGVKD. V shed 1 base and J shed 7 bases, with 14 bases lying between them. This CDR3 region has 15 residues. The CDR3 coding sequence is TGTGCCATCAGTGAGTTGGTGGGAGGACGAAATGAGCAGTTCTTC. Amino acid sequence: CAISELVGGRNEQFF.

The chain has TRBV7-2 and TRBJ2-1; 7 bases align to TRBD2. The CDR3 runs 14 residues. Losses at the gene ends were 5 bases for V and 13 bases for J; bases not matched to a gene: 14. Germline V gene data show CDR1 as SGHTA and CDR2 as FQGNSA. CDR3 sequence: CASSPRRGESAQFF. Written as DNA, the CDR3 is TGTGCCAGCAGCCCCCGTCGGGGGGAATCCGCACAGTTCTTC.

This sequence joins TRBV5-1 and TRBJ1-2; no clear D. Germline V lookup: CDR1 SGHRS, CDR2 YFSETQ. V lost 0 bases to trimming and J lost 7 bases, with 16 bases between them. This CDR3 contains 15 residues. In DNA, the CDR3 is TGCGCCAGCAGCTTGGGGAGCAACAACGCCGCTGGCTACACCTTC. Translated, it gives CASSLGSNNAAGYTF. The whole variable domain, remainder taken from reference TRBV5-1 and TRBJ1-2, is KAGVTQTPRYLIKTRGQQVTLSCSPISGHRSVSWYQQTPGQGLQFLFEYFSETQRNKGNFPGRFSGRQFSNSRSEMNVSTLELGDSALYLCASSLGSNNAAGYTFGSGTRLTVV.

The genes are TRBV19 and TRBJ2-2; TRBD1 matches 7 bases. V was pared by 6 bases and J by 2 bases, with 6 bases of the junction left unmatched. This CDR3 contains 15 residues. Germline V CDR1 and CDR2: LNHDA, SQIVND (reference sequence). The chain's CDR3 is CASRPYRGNTGELFF. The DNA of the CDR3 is TGTGCCAGTAGACCCTACAGGGGCAACACCGGGGAGCTGTTTTTT.

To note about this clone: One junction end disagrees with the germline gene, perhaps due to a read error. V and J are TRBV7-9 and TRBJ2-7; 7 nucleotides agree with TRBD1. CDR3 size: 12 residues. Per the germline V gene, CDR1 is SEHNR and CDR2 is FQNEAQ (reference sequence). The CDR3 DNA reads TGTGCCAGCAGCACGCCGACAGGGACACCCAACTTC. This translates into CASSTPTGTPNF.

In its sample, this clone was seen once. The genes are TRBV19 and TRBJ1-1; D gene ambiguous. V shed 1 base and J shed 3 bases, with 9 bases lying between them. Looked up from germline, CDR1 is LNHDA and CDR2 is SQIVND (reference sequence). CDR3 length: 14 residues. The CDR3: CASSIGLSDTEAFF. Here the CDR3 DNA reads TGTGCCAGTAGTATAGGGTTAAGTGACACTGAAGCTTTCTTT.

The CDR3 DNA reads TGTGCCAGCAGCCAAGACAGGGTTCGTTATGGCTACACCTTC. Its protein is CASSQDRVRYGYTF. The V call is TRBV5-4, the J call TRBJ1-2, with 7 bases aligning to TRBD1. Germline lookup yields CDR1 SGHNT and CDR2 YYREEE (reference sequence). The CDR3 consists of 14 residues. Trimming at V came to 4 bases and at J to 5 bases, leaving 8 bases not matched to a gene.

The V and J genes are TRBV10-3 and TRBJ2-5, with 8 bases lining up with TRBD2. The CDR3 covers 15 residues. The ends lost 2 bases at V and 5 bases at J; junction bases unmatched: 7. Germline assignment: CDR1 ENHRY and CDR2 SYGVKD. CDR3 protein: CAISELVAGRETQYF. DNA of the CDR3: TGTGCCATCAGTGAGCTGGTAGCGGGACGTGAGACCCAGTACTTC.

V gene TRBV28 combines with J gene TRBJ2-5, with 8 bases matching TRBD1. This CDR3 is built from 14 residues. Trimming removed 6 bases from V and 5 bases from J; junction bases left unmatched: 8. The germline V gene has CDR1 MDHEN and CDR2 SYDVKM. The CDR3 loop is CASRTPGGLETQYF. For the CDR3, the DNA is TGTGCCAGCAGGACCCCAGGGGGCTTGGAGACCCAGTACTTC.

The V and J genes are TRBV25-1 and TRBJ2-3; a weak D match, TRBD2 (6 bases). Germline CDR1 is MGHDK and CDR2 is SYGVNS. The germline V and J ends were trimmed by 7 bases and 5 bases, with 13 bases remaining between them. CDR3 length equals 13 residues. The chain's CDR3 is CASTPPGVDTQYF. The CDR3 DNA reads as TGTGCCAGCACCCCCCCGGGGGTAGATACGCAGTATTTT.

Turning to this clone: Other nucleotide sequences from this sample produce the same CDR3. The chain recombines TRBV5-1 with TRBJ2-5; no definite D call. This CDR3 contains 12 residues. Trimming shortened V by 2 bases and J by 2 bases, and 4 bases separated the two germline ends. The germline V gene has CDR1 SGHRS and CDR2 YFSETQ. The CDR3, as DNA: TGCGCCAGCAGCTTCTCTCAAGAGACCCAGTACTTC. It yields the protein CASSFSQETQYF.

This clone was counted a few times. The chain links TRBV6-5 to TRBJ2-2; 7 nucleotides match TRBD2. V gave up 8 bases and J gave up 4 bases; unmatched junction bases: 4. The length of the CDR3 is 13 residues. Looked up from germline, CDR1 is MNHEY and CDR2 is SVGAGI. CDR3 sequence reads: CASFLAATGELFF. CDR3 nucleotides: TGTGCCAGCTTCCTAGCGGCCACCGGGGAGCTGTTTTTT.

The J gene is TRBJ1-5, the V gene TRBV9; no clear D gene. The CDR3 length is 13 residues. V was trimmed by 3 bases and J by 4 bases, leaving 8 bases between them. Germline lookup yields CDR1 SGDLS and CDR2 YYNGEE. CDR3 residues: CASSADWNQPQHF. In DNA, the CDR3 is TGTGCCAGCAGCGCGGACTGGAATCAGCCCCAGCATTTT.

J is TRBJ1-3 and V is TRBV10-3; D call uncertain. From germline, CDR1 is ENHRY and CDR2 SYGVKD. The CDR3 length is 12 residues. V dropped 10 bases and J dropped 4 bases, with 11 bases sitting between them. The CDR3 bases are TGTGCCACCGCAGTGGGAGGAAACACCATATATTTT. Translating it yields CATAVGGNTIYF.

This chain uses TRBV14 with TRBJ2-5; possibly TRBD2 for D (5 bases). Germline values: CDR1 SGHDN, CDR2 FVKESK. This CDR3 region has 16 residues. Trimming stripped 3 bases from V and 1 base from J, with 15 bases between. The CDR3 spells CASSHVRRGLQETQYF. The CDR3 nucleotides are TGTGCCAGCAGCCACGTACGGCGCGGGCTCCAAGAGACCCAGTACTTC.

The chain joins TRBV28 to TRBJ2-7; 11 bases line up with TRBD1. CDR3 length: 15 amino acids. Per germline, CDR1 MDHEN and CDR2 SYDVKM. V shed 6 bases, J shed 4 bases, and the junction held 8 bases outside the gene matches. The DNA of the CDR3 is TGTGCCAGCAGCCCCGGACAGGGGGCCTTGTACGAGCAGTACTTC. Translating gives CASSPGQGALYEQYF.

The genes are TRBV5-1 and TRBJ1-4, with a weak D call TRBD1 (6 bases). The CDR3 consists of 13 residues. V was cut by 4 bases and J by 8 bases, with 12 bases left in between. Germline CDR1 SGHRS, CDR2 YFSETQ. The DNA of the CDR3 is TGCGCCAGCAGCAGGGGGGAGGAGGAAAAACTGTTTTTT. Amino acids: CASSRGEEEKLFF.

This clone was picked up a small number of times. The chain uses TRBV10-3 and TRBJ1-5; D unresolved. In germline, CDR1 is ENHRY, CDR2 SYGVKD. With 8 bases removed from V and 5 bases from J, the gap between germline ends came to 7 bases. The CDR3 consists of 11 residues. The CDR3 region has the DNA TGTGCCATCGGGCAAGATCAGCCCCAGCATTTT. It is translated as CAIGQDQPQHF.